A selection of T cell receptor beta chains follows, all from one sample in a study of shared clonotypes between healthy human individuals. Assay: immunoSEQ multiplex PCR; the TCRdb copy retains only in-frame clones and omits some. The profile covers more than 1.2 million clones, with about 98.5% appearing a single time and around 0.38% taken by the ten largest. Material: naive CD4+ T cells sorted from blood. These receptors all come from a man aged 25-45 years in good health. Each CDR3 is given with its conserved first and last residue. The D gene is left open where the match is weak. Rows give clone size only sometimes, using once, few, many, or a class for an expanded clone.

>.|TRBJ1-1|TRBV20-1|.
CSAKWTEAFF
TGCAGTGCTAAGTGGACTGAAGCTTTCTTT
>.|TRBJ1-5|TRBV2|.
CASSAWLGNQPQHF
TGTGCCAGCAGTGCGTGGCTGGGCAATCAGCCCCAGCATTTT
>.|TRBJ2-1|TRBV7-9|.
CASSLGQGDEQFF
TGTGCCAGCAGCTTAGGGCAGGGAGATGAGCAGTTCTTC
>.|TRBJ2-1|TRBV20-1|.
CSASLPEQFF
TGCAGTGCTAGCCTCCCTGAGCAGTTCTTC
>.|TRBJ1-3|TRBV28|.
CASAFSGNTIYF
TGTGCCAGCGCGTTTTCTGGAAACACCATATATTTT
>.|TRBJ1-2|TRBV11-2|.
CASSSGGSRFYDYTF
TGTGCCAGCAGCTCGGGCGGGAGCAGATTTTATGACTACACCTTC
>.|TRBJ1-2|TRBV11-2|TRBD1
CASTDRGTKYGYTF
TGTGCCAGCACTGACAGGGGCACGAAGTATGGCTACACCTTC
>.|TRBJ2-2|TRBV7-2|.
CASRPGAGGGGELFF
TGTGCCAGCAGGCCGGGGGCGGGCGGTGGCGGGGAGCTGTTTTTT
>.|TRBJ1-3|TRBV6-4|.
CASSETAGNTIYF
TGTGCCAGCAGTGAGACAGCTGGAAACACCATATATTTT
>.|TRBJ2-3|TRBV18|TRBD2
CASSQAGGPTDTQYF
TGTGCCAGCTCACAGGCGGGAGGGCCTACAGATACGCAGTATTTT
>.|TRBJ1-2|TRBV28|.
CASSQPGFGYTF
TGTGCCAGCAGCCAGCCCGGGTTTGGCTACACCTTC
>.|TRBJ1-1|TRBV5-1|TRBD1
CASSLGPGQGIEAFF
TGCGCCAGCAGCTTGGGTCCGGGACAGGGTATTGAAGCTTTCTTT
>once|TRBJ2-1|TRBV25-1|.
CASSESGAVDEQFF
TGTGCCAGCAGTGAATCAGGGGCGGTAGATGAGCAGTTCTTC
>.|TRBJ2-7|TRBV5-1|.
CASSQSFYEQYF
TGCGCCAGCAGTCAATCCTTCTACGAGCAGTACTTC
>.|TRBJ2-7|TRBV10-3|TRBD2
CATRLGGPYEQYF
TGTGCCACCCGTTTGGGAGGGCCCTACGAGCAGTACTTC
>.|TRBJ2-3|TRBV15|TRBD2
CATSRDQSLAGNLGRTDTQYF
TGTGCCACCAGCAGAGATCAGTCACTAGCGGGGAACCTGGGAAGAACAGATACGCAGTATTTT
>.|TRBJ2-7|TRBV27|.
CASSLLQGSYEQYF
TGTGCCAGCAGTTTATTACAGGGATCCTACGAGCAGTACTTC
>.|TRBJ2-3|TRBV19|TRBD1
CATRDRGHTDTQYF
TGTGCCACCCGAGACAGGGGGCACACAGATACGCAGTATTTT
>.|TRBJ2-7|TRBV10-3|TRBD2
CASAGLASPLREQYF
TGTGCCAGCGCGGGACTAGCCAGCCCTCTACGCGAGCAGTACTTC
>.|TRBJ1-2|TRBV7-8|.
CASSFGLERGTTANYGYTF
TGTGCCAGCAGCTTTGGACTCGAAAGGGGGACAACCGCTAACTATGGCTACACCTTC
>.|TRBJ1-5|TRBV30|.
CAWSRQDGSNQPQHF
TGTGCCTGGAGCAGACAAGACGGTAGCAATCAGCCCCAGCATTTT
>.|TRBJ2-3|TRBV7-6|TRBD2
CASSLARGGTDTQYF
TGTGCCAGCAGCTTAGCACGGGGGGGCACAGATACGCAGTATTTT
>.|TRBJ2-2|TRBV27|.
CASSLSQGKVGELFF
TGTGCCAGCAGTTTATCGCAGGGAAAAGTCGGGGAGCTGTTTTTT
>.|TRBJ2-3|TRBV18|TRBD2
CASSPLGSSGAYTDTQYF
TGTGCCAGCTCACCACTGGGATCTAGCGGGGCCTACACAGATACGCAGTATTTT
>.|TRBJ1-2|TRBV5-5|.
CASSQDSYGYTF
TGTGCCAGCAGCCAGGATAGCTATGGCTACACCTTC
>.|TRBJ1-4|TRBV2|TRBD1
CATGTANEKLFF
TGTGCCACGGGGACAGCTAATGAAAAACTGTTTTTT
>.|TRBJ2-7|TRBV27|TRBD2
CASSLSGRRREQYF
TGTGCCAGCAGTCTCAGCGGGAGGAGGCGCGAGCAGTACTTC
>.|TRBJ1-1|TRBV28|.
CASSLFGAPTAEAFF
TGTGCCAGCAGTTTATTCGGGGCCCCCACCGCTGAAGCTTTCTTT
>.|TRBJ2-5|TRBV18|.
CASSPQGETQYF
TGTGCCAGCTCACCACAGGGAGAGACCCAGTACTTC
>.|TRBJ2-5|TRBV5-5|TRBD2
CASSLASGGETQYF
TGTGCCAGCAGCTTGGCCTCGGGGGGTGAGACCCAGTACTTC
>.|TRBJ2-7|TRBV7-9|TRBD1
CASSLGGQGVYEQYF
TGTGCCAGCAGTCTCGGGGGACAGGGGGTTTACGAGCAGTACTTC
>.|TRBJ2-2|TRBV30|.
CAWSYRDPGELFF
TGTGCCTGGAGTTACAGGGACCCCGGGGAGCTGTTTTTT
>.|TRBJ1-3|TRBV6-5|.
CASSYSEGTGNTIYF
TGTGCCAGCAGTTACTCGGAGGGAACTGGAAACACCATATATTTT
>.|TRBJ2-5|TRBV5-4|.
CASSPTGGETQYF
TGTGCCAGCAGCCCTACAGGCGGAGAGACCCAGTACTTC
>.|TRBJ2-6|TRBV19|TRBD2
CASRGRDNSGANVLTF
TGTGCCAGTAGAGGGAGGGATAACTCTGGGGCCAACGTCCTGACTTTC
>.|TRBJ2-5|TRBV11-3|.
CASSLEARGTQYF
TGTGCCAGCAGCTTAGAAGCCCGCGGGACCCAGTACTTC
>.|TRBJ2-6|TRBV20-1|.
CIAAGANVLTF
TGCATAGCAGCTGGGGCCAACGTCCTGACTTTC
>.|TRBJ2-2|TRBV10-2|TRBD1
CASTEGQAPGELFF
TGCGCCAGCACCGAAGGACAGGCACCCGGGGAGCTGTTTTTT
>.|TRBJ2-1|TRBV5-1|TRBD2
CASTWGLAGGIMNNEQFF
TGCGCCAGCACCTGGGGGCTAGCGGGAGGGATAATGAACAATGAGCAGTTCTTC
>.|TRBJ1-4|TRBV29-1|.
CSARGWTNEKLFF
TGCAGCGCCCGAGGGTGGACTAATGAAAAACTGTTTTTT
>.|TRBJ2-7|TRBV7-9|.
CASSGDTYEQYF
TGTGCCAGCAGCGGAGACACCTACGAGCAGTACTTC
>.|TRBJ2-1|TRBV11-2|TRBD2
CASSLGRESYNEQFF
TGTGCCAGCAGCTTAGGGCGGGAGTCGTACAATGAGCAGTTCTTC